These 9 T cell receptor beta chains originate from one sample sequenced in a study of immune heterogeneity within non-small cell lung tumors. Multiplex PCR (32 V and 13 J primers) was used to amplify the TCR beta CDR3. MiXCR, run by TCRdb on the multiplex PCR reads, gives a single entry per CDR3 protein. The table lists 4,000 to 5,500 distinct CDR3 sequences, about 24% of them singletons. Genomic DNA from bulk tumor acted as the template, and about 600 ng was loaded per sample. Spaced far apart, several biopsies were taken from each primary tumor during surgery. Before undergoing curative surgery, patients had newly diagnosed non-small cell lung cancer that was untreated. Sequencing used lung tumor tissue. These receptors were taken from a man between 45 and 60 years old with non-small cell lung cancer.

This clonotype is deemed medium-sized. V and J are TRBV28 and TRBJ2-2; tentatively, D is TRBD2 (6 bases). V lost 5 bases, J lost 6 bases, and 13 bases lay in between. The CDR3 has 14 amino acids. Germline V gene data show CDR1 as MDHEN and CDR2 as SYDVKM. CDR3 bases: TGTGCCAGCAGTCTTGGAGGGGTTGCCGGGGAGCTGTTTTTT. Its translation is CASSLGGVAGELFF.

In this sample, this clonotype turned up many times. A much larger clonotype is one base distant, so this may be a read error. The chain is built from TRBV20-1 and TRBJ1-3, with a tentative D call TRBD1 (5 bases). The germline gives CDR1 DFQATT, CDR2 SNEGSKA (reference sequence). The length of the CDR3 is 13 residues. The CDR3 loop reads CSAPTVSGNTICF. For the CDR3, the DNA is TGCAGTGCACCGACAGTATCTGGAAACACCATATGTTTT.

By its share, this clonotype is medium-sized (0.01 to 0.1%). CDR3: CASSPPGQGIDTQYF. Here the CDR3 DNA reads TGTGCCAGCAGCCCTCCGGGACAGGGGATAGATACGCAGTATTTT. The chain employs TRBV3-1 and TRBJ2-3, with TRBD1 matching over 10 bases. Germline CDR1 reads LGHDT; CDR2 reads YNNKEL (reference sequence). CDR3 size: 15 residues. J gave up 5 bases and V 4 bases, and 6 bases lay outside the gene matches.

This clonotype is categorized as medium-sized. The CDR3 loop is CASSLAGRQPDEQYF. The DNA for the CDR3 is TGTGCCAGCAGCTTAGCAGGCAGGCAGCCCGACGAGCAGTACTTC. The rearrangement uses TRBV11-2 and TRBJ2-7; D uncertain. The germline gives CDR1 SGHAT, CDR2 FQNNGV. V was trimmed by 1 base and J by 5 bases, leaving 15 bases between them. This CDR3 is 15 amino acids long.

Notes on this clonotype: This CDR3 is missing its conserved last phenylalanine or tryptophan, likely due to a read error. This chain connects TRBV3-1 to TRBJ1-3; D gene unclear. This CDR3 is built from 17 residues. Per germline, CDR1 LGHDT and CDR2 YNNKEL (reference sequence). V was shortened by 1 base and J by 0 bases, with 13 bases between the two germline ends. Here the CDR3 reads CASSQVSFSASGNTIYL. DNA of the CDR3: TGTGCCAGCAGCCAAGTATCCTTTTCCGCCTCTGGAAACACCATATATCTC.

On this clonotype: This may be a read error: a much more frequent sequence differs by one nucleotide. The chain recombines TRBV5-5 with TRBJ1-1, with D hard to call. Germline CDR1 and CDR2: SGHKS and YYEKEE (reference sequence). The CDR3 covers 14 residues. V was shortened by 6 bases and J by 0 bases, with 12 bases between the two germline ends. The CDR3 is CASMAESLNTEAFF. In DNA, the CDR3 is TGTGCCAGCATGGCTGAATCTTTGAACACTGAAGCTTTCTTT. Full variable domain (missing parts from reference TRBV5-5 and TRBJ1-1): DAGVTQSPTHLIKTRGQQVTLRCSPISGHKSVSWYQQVLGQGPQFIFQYYEKEERGRGNFPDRFSARQFPNYSSELNVNALLLGDSALYLCASMAESLNTEAFFGQGTRLTVV.

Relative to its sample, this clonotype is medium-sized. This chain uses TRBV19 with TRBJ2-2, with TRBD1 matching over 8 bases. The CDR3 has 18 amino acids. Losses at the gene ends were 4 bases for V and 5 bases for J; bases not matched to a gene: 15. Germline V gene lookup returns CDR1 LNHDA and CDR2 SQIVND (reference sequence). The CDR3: CASSKGQVWATGTGELFF. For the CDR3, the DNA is TGTGCCAGTAGTAAGGGACAGGTTTGGGCGACGGGAACCGGGGAGCTGTTTTTT.

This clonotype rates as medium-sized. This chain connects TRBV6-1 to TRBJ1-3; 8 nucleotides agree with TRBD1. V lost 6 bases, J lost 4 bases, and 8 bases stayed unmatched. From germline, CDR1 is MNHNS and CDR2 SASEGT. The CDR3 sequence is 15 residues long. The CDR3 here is CASRQGQGPGNTIYF. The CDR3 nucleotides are TGTGCCAGCAGACAAGGACAGGGACCAGGAAACACCATATATTTT.

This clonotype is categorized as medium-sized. CDR3 DNA sequence: TGCAGTGCAGCGGCCAGAGTCTATGGCTACACCTTC. The encoded protein is CSAAARVYGYTF. This rearrangement joins TRBV20-1 to TRBJ1-2; no reliable D call. The V and J ends lost 6 bases and 4 bases respectively, with 12 bases between them. The CDR3 is made up of 12 amino acids. In germline, CDR1 is DFQATT, CDR2 SNEGSKA (reference sequence).